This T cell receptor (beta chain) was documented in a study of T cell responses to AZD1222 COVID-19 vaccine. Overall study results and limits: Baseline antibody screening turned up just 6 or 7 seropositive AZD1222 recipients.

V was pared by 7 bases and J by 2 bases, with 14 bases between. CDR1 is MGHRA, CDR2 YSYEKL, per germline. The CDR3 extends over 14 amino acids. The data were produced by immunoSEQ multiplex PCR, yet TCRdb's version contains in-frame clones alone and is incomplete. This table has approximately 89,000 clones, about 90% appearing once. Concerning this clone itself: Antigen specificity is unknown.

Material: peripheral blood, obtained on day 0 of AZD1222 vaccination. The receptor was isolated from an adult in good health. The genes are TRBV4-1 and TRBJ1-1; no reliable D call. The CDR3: CASKKRRSNTEAFF. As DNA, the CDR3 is TGCGCCAGCAAGAAAAGACGGTCCAACACTGAAGCTTTCTTT.